What follows are 19 T cell receptor beta chains derived from one specimen sequenced in a study of T cell responses to AZD1222 COVID-19 vaccine. The table came from immunoSEQ multiplex PCR; TCRdb's copy has only in-frame clones and leaves some out. The sample shows over 130,000 clones, around 91% of them seen only once. The sequenced sample was peripheral blood, obtained 28 days after the second AZD1222 dose. Source of these receptors: an adult who received the AZD1222 COVID-19 vaccine.

The chain recombines TRBV21-1 with TRBJ1-6. TRBV21-1 is marked as a pseudogene. The CDR3 extends over 15 amino acids. The CDR3 region has the DNA TGTGCCAGCAGCGTCCTTCTCAGAGACCATTCACCCCTCCACTTT. The encoded protein is CASSVLLRDHSPLHF.

The chain recombines TRBV6-5 with TRBJ2-1; TRBD2 might be the D (6 bases). V lost 11 bases to trimming and J lost 6 bases, with 17 bases between them. This CDR3 is 13 amino acids long. Germline V CDR1 and CDR2: MNHEY, SVGAGI. The CDR3 loop reads CAGGSVPTNEQFF. CDR3 nucleotides: TGTGCCGGGGGGTCGGTCCCCACCAATGAGCAGTTCTTC.

This sequence joins TRBV29-1 and TRBJ2-1, with TRBD2 matching over 9 bases. In germline, CDR1 is SQVTM, CDR2 ANQGSEA. CDR3 length: 15 amino acids. V was pared by 4 bases and J by 4 bases, with 8 bases of the junction left unmatched. The CDR3 spells CSVAPAGGQYNEQFF. For the CDR3, the DNA is TGCAGCGTTGCCCCAGCGGGAGGTCAATACAATGAGCAGTTCTTC.

This sequence joins TRBV4-2 and TRBJ2-1, with TRBD2 identical over 9 bases. V was pared by 0 bases and J by 3 bases, with 9 bases of the junction left unmatched. CDR1 and CDR2 from the germline V gene are LGHNA and YNFKEQ. CDR3 length equals 18 residues. CDR3 amino acids: CASSQDGLAGSIYNEQFF. CDR3 nucleotide sequence: TGTGCCAGCAGCCAAGATGGGCTAGCGGGGAGTATCTACAATGAGCAGTTCTTC.

For this clone: Sequence at one end of the junction differs from germline and may be a read error. The V call is TRBV3-1 (or the pseudogene TRBV3-2), the J call TRBJ2-1, with a tentative D call TRBD2 (5 bases). The CDR3 sequence is 14 residues long. Per the germline V gene, CDR1 is LGHDT and CDR2 is YNNKEL (reference sequence). CDR3 coding DNA: TGTGCCAGCACCCAAGGAACCCCTGGAGGTGAGCAGTTCTTC. Amino acid sequence: CASTQGTPGGEQFF.

This rearrangement joins TRBV18 to TRBJ1-1; D not certain. This CDR3 has 12 amino acids. CDR1 KGHSH and CDR2 LQKENI come from the germline V gene. Trimming removed 3 bases at V and 2 bases at J, with 4 bases between. In nucleotides, the CDR3 is TGTGCCAGCTCACCCCCAAACACTGAAGCTTTCTTT. Its protein is CASSPPNTEAFF.

This chain joins TRBV9 and TRBJ1-1; D is ambiguous. Germline V gene lookup returns CDR1 SGDLS and CDR2 YYNGEE. The CDR3 runs to 16 residues. Deletions cut 2 bases from V and 0 bases from J, with 14 bases between. The CDR3 protein is CASSVDAQTLNTEAFF. CDR3 nucleotide sequence: TGTGCCAGCAGCGTGGACGCACAAACCCTGAACACTGAAGCTTTCTTT.

This chain uses TRBV11-2 with TRBJ2-4; D call uncertain. Trimming pared 0 bases from V and 4 bases from J, leaving 7 bases between. This CDR3 region has 14 residues. CDR1 is SGHAT and CDR2 is FQNNGV in the germline V gene. CDR3 amino acids: CASSLEHGKNIQYF. CDR3 in DNA: TGTGCCAGCAGCTTAGAACACGGGAAAAACATTCAGTACTTC.

The V and J genes are TRBV10-3 and TRBJ2-5; 8 positions agree with TRBD2. Germline V lookup: CDR1 ENHRY, CDR2 SYGVKD. Trimming cost V 4 bases and J 0 bases; bases outside gene matches: 7. The CDR3 has 16 residues. The CDR3 DNA reads TGTGCCATCAGTGGGGGACTAGATCCTTACCAAGAGACCCAGTACTTC. This gives the protein CAISGGLDPYQETQYF.

The V gene is TRBV6-1, the J gene TRBJ2-3; D perhaps matches TRBD2 (6 bases). This CDR3 spans 14 amino acids. The ends were cut back, 2 bases at V and 2 bases at J, with 8 bases in the middle. The germline gives CDR1 MNHNS, CDR2 SASEGT. The CDR3 bases are TGTGCCAGCAGTGAACGCGGGGACACAGATACGCAGTATTTT. Amino acid sequence: CASSERGDTDTQYF.

J is TRBJ1-1 and V is TRBV30; a possible D gene is TRBD1 (6 bases). Germline V gene lookup returns CDR1 GTSNPN and CDR2 SVGIG (reference sequence). There are 14 residues in the CDR3. The germline V and J ends were trimmed by 0 bases and 1 base, with 9 bases remaining between them. The CDR3: CAWSVSGANTEAFF. For the CDR3, the DNA is TGTGCCTGGAGTGTGTCAGGGGCGAACACTGAAGCTTTCTTT.

The chain uses TRBV30 and TRBJ1-1; 7 positions agree with TRBD1. The CDR3 spans 14 residues. The junction had 16 bases not matched to a gene; V was cut back by 5 bases and J by 10 bases. The germline V gene has CDR1 GTSNPN and CDR2 SVGIG (reference sequence). CDR3 region: CAWSFGEGGQLAFF. As DNA, the CDR3 is TGTGCCTGGTCCTTCGGGGAGGGGGGACAGCTAGCTTTCTTT.

This rearrangement joins TRBV18 to TRBJ1-3, with unresolved D. The germline gives CDR1 KGHSH, CDR2 LQKENI. V shed 0 bases and J shed 4 bases, with 13 bases lying between them. The CDR3 spans 16 residues. The CDR3 DNA reads as TGTGCCAGCTCACCACCCGGGAAGCCCTCGGGAAACACCATATATTTT. Translation: CASSPPGKPSGNTIYF. The full variable domain, with the rest looked up from reference TRBV18 and TRBJ1-3, is NAGVMQNPRHLVRRRGQEARLRCSPMKGHSHVYWYRQLPEEGLKFMVYLQKENIIDESGMPKERFSAEFPKEGPSILRIQQVVRGDSAAYFCASSPPGKPSGNTIYFGEGSWLTVV.

This clone was picked up one time. J is TRBJ1-4 and V is TRBV9; TRBD1 aligns across 7 bases. Per germline, CDR1 SGDLS and CDR2 YYNGEE. V lost 3 bases and J lost 8; bases outside the gene matches: 10. This CDR3 region has 15 residues. The DNA of the CDR3 is TGTGCCAGCAGCGAGGGAGGGGGCGAGGGAGAAAAACTGTTTTTT. It encodes CASSEGGGEGEKLFF.

The chain carries TRBV6-6 and TRBJ2-7, with D possibly being TRBD1 or TRBD2 (6 bases each). The CDR3 consists of 15 residues. Trimming cost V 5 bases and J 3 bases, with 17 bases left between them. From germline, CDR1 is MNHNY and CDR2 SVGAGI (reference sequence). The CDR3 region is CASSPRGLADYEQYF. The DNA of the CDR3 is TGTGCCAGCAGTCCCCGGGGGCTAGCCGACTACGAGCAGTACTTC.

The V and J genes are TRBV18 and TRBJ1-5, with unresolved D. Looked up from germline, CDR1 is KGHSH and CDR2 is LQKENI. Between the trimmed V and J ends, which lost 5 bases and 5 bases, there was a span of 7 bases. This CDR3 is built from 12 residues. The CDR3 spells CASSSPDQPQHF. Here the CDR3 DNA reads TGTGCCAGCTCATCCCCCGATCAGCCCCAGCATTTT.

J is TRBJ2-1 and V is TRBV7-2, with 7 bases lining up with TRBD1. V trimming: 0 bases; J trimming: 7 bases; junction bases outside the gene matches: 12. CDR3 length: 17 residues. Germline CDR1 SGHTA, CDR2 FQGNSA. CDR3 sequence reads: CASSLAAGGYIRNEQFF. For the CDR3, the DNA is TGTGCCAGCAGCTTAGCGGCAGGGGGTTATATTAGGAATGAGCAGTTCTTC.

The rearrangement uses TRBV28 and TRBJ1-5; D may be TRBD1 (6 bases). Trimming pared 8 bases from V and 6 bases from J, leaving 17 bases between. The CDR3 contains 14 residues. Germline lookup yields CDR1 MDHEN and CDR2 SYDVKM. This CDR3 is CASLGQGFFQPQHF. CDR3 nucleotides: TGTGCCAGCCTTGGGCAGGGGTTTTTTCAGCCCCAGCATTTT.

This rearrangement joins TRBV2 to TRBJ1-1; D possibly corresponds to TRBD1 (6 bases). This CDR3 comprises 13 residues. The germline V and J ends were trimmed by 8 bases and 0 bases, with 10 bases remaining between them. Looked up from germline, CDR1 is SNHLY and CDR2 is FYNNEI. The chain's CDR3 is CASQDRLNTEAFF. The DNA of the CDR3 is TGTGCCAGCCAGGACAGATTGAACACTGAAGCTTTCTTT.